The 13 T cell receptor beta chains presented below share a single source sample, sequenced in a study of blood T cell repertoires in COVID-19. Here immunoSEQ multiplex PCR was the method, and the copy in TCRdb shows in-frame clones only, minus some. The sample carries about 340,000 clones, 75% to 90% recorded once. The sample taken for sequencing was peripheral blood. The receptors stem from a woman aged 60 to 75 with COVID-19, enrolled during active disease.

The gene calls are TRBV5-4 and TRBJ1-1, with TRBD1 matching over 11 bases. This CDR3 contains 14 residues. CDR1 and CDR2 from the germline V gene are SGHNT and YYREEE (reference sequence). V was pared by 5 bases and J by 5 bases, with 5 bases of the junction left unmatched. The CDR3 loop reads CASRRDRGGTEAFF. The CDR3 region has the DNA TGTGCCAGCAGGCGGGACAGGGGGGGGACTGAAGCTTTCTTT.

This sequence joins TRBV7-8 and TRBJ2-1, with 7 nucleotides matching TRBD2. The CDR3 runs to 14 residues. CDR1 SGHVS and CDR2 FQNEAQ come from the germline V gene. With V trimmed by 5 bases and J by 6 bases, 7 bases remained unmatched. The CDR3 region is CASSGDWGGNEQFF. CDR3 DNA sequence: TGTGCCAGCAGCGGCGACTGGGGGGGCAATGAGCAGTTCTTC.

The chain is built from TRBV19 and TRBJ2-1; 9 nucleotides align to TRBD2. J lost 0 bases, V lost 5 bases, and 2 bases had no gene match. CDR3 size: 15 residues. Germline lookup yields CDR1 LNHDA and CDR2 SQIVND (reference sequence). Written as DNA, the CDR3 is TGTGCCAGTAGTGAGCGGGGGGCCTCCTACAATGAGCAGTTCTTC. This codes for CASSERGASYNEQFF.

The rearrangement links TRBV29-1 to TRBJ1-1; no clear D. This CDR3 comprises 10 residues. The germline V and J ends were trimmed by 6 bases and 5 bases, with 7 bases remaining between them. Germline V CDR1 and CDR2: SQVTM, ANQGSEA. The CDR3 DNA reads TGCAGCGTCCGGGGTACTGAAGCTTTCTTT. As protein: CSVRGTEAFF.

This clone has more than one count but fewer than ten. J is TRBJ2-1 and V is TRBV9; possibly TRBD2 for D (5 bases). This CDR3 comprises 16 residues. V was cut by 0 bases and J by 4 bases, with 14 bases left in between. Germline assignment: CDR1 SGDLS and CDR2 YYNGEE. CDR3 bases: TGTGCCAGCAGCGTAGCTCTGGACTCCCGGTACAATGAGCAGTTCTTC. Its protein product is CASSVALDSRYNEQFF.

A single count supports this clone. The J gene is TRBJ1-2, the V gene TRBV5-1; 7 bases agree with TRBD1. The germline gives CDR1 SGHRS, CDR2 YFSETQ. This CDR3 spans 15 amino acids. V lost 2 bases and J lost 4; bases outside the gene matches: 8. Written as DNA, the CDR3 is TGCGCCAGCAGCTTAGGAGGGGGCGCGAGCTATGGCTACACCTTC. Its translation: CASSLGGGASYGYTF.

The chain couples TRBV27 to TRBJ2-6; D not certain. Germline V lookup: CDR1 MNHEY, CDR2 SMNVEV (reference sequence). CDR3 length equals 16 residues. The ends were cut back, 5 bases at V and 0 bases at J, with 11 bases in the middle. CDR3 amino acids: CASSVQSLSGANVLTF. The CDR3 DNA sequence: TGTGCCAGCAGTGTACAGTCCCTCTCTGGGGCCAACGTCCTGACTTTC. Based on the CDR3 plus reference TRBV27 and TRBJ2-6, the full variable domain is EAQVTQNPRYLITVTGKKLTVTCSQNMNHEYMSWYRQDPGLGLRQIYYSMNVEVTDKGDVPEGYKVSRKEKRNFPLILESPSPNQTSLYFCASSVQSLSGANVLTFGAGSRLTVL.

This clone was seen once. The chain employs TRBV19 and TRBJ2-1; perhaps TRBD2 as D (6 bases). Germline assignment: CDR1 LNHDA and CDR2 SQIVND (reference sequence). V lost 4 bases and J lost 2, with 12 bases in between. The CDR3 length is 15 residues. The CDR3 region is CASSNLWGAYNEQFF. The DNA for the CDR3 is TGTGCCAGTAGTAATTTATGGGGGGCCTACAATGAGCAGTTCTTC.

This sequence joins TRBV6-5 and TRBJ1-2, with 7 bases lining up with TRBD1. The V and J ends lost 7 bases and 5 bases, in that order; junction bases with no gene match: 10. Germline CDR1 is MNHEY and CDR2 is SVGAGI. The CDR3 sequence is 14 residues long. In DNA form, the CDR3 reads TGTGCCAGCACCTCACAGGGGTCGGGTTATGGCTACACCTTC. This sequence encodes CASTSQGSGYGYTF.

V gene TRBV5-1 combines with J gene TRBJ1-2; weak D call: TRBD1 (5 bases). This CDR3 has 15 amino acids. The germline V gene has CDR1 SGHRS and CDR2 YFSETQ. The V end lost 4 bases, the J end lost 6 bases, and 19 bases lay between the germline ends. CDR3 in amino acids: CASSPGDGRGDGYTF. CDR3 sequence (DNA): TGCGCCAGCAGCCCGGGGGACGGCCGGGGGGATGGCTACACCTTC.

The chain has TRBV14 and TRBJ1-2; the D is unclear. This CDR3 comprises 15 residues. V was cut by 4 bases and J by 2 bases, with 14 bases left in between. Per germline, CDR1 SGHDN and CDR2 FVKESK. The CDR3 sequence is CASSPPDIPNYGYTF. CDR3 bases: TGTGCCAGCAGCCCTCCAGACATTCCGAACTATGGCTACACCTTC.

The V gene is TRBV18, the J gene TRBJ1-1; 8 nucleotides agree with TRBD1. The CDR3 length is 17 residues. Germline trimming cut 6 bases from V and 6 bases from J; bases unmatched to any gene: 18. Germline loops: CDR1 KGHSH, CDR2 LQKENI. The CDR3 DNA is TGTGCCAGCTCCCCTTCCGGGACAGGAGGTTTAGTCGCTGAAGCTTTCTTT. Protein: CASSPSGTGGLVAEAFF.

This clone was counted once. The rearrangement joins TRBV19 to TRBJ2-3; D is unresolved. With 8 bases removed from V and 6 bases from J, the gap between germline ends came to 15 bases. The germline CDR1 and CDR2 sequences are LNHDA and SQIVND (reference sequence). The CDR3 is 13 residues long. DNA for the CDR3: TGTGCCAGTTTCGGTCGCGGCCTGGATACGCAGTATTTT. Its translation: CASFGRGLDTQYF.